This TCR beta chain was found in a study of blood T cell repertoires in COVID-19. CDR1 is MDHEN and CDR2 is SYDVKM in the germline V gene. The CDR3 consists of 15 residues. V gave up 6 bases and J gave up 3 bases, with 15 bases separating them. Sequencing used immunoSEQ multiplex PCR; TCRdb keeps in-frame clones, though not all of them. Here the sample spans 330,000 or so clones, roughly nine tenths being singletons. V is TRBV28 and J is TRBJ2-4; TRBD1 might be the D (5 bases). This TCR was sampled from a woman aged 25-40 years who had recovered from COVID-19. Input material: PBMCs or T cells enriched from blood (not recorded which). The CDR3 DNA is TGTGCCAGCAGCCCATTAGGGCAGGGCAAAAACATTCAGTACTTC. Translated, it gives CASSPLGQGKNIQYF.